What follows is one T cell receptor (beta chain) and its context. This clonotype was picked up a small number of times. Its antigen is not yet known. The input lacks base qualities; no much larger clone sits a single base away. The data derive from a study of CD8 T cells in ankylosing spondylitis (dated by TCRdb to between 2016 and 2019). Notes on the research overall: The study profiled T cell receptor beta repertoires in healthy donors and ankylosing spondylitis patients to find disease-linked TCR variants. In total, the full study cohort was made up of 108 healthy donors and about two dozen ankylosing spondylitis patients. Peripheral blood was sampled, and synovial fluid was additionally collected from ankylosing spondylitis patients. Results and caveats for the whole study, not just this receptor: Some of the motif variants had been reported before in the synovial fluid and blood of reactive arthritis patients, a finding that suggests common disease-initiation mechanisms. The disease-linked clones were reported as significantly enriched in matched synovial fluid samples from ankylosing spondylitis patients. The disease-linked clones had a CD8+ phenotype and were found at relatively low frequencies in peripheral blood. A TCR beta motif made up of seven or eight highly homologous amino acid variants appeared to be characteristic of blood from ankylosing spondylitis patients.

Per the germline V gene (reference sequence), LNHNV is the CDR1 and YYDKDF is the CDR2. Including the terminal cysteine and phenylalanine, the CDR3 comprises 9 residues. Only the CDR3 DNA stays, 27 bases, in frame from base 1. For this chain, trimming is 11 bases at the V end and 9 bases at the J end, and the number of junction bases without a gene match is 4. Synovial fluid samples were matched to blood samples from the same ankylosing spondylitis patients. TCRdb lists the instrument as Illumina HiSeq 2500. Quantitative 5'-RACE with molecular barcodes was the method used to prepare the TCR beta libraries. The paper's processing steps were these. Disease-linked TCR variants were identified with a new computational method built on a probabilistic model of VDJ rearrangement. TCRdb cleaned the public reads at Q25 with fastp, built clones with MiXCR and kept in-frame beta chains. Each CDR3 protein gets just one entry, which takes the most common genes and DNA from the rows behind it. What appears here as the V and J calls and clone size reflects TCRdb's work, not the paper's. The sample data list about 160,000 distinct CDR3 sequences, and under 45% of these were observed just once. The top ten clonotypes cover 13% to 15% of the sample.

This chain joins TRBV15 to TRBJ2-7, with 7 bases matching TRBD2. The source material was synovial fluid, either unsorted or a sorted T cell fraction (not recorded which). The sequence derives from a male donor with ankylosing spondylitis. DNA sequence: TGTGCCGGGGGGGTATCGCAGTACTTC. Its translation is CAGGVSQYF.